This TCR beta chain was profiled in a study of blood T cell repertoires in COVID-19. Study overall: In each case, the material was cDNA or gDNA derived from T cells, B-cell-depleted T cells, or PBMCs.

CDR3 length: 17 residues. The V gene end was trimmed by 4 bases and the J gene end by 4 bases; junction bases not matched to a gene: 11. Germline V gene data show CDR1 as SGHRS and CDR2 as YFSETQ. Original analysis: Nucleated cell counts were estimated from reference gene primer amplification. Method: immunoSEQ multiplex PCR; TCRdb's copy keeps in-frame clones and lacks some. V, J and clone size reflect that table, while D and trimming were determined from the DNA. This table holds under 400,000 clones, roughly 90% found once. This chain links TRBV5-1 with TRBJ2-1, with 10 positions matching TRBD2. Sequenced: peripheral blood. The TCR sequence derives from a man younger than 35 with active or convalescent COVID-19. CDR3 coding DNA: TGCGCCAGCAGCGTGGAGGCAACTAGCGGGGATTACAATGAGCAGTTCTTC. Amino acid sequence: CASSVEATSGDYNEQFF.